This entry features one T cell receptor beta chain sequence. These data come from a study of blood T cell repertoires in COVID-19. Study context: The cDNA or gDNA used as material had been derived from T cells, B-cell-depleted T cells, or PBMCs.

Repertoires were generated with immunoSEQ multiplex PCR, while TCRdb's copy carries only in-frame clones and drops some. The data hold 100,000 to 130,000 clones, with under 95% observed a single time. This CDR3 is 17 amino acids long. CDR1 is MNHEY and CDR2 is SVGEGT in the germline V gene. V was trimmed by 6 bases and J by 7 bases, leaving 25 bases between them. The chain is built from TRBV6-2 or TRBV6-3 and TRBJ2-1; weak D call: TRBD1 (5 bases). The source material was peripheral blood. The receptor was derived from a woman aged 25 to 45 with acute or convalescent COVID-19. The CDR3 sequence: CASSPVKDPQPGNEQFF. Here the CDR3 DNA reads TGTGCCAGCAGCCCCGTTAAGGATCCACAACCAGGGAATGAGCAGTTCTTC.